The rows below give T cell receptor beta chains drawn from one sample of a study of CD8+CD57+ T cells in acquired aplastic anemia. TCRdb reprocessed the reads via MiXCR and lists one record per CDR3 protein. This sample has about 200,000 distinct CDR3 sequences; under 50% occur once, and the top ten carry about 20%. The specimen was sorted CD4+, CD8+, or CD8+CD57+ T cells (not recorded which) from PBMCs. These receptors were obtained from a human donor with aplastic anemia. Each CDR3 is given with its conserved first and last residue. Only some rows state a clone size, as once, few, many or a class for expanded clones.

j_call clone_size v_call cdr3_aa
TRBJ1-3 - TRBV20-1 CSAAQGGGNTIYF
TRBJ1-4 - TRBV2 CASTEDRGDEKLFF
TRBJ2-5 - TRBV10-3 CAISDSFGQGFQETQYF
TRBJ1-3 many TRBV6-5 CASRGGAGNTIYF
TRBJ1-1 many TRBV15 CATSRDRGTEAFF
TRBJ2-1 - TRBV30 CAWRQEGYNEQFF
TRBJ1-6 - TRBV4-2 CASSQDRDGNSPLHF
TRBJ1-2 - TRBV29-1 CSVDGGYTF
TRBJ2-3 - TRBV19 CASSRSSGATDTQYF
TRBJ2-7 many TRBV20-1 CSARKGRGSSEQYF
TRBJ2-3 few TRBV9 CASSPSKTSGVIPTDTQYF
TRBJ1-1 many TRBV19 CASSIALHRVAAMNTEAFF
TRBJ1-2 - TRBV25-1 CASSLTATYGYTF
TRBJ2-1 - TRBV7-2 CASSLFPSANEQFF
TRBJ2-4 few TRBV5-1 CASSLVGTGADLAKNIQYF
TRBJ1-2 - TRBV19 CASSQQGTANYGYTF
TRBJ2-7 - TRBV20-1 CSARKDRSYEQYF
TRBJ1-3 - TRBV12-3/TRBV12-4 CASSAGGSDNTIYF
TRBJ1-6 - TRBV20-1 CSANGQDNSPLHF
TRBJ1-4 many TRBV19 CASSPGQGNEKLFF
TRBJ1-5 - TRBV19 CASSITRSGNQPQHF
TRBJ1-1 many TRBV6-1 CASNKQGLNTEAFF
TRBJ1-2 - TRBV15 CATSRGGTGGYGYTF
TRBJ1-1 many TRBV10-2 CASQGPMNTEAFF
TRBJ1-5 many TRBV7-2 CASSRQQGADQPQHF
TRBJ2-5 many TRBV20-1 CSARDLTSGEYQETQYF
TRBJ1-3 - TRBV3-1 CASSQENRRNTIYF
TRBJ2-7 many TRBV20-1 CSARGDLVHEQYF
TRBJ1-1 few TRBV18 CASSTYNTEAFF
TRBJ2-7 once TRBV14 CASRADMSEQYF
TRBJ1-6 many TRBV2 CATLSDRGNSPLHF
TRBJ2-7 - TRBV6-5 CASSFRDKYEQYF
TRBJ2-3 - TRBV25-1 CATRSPGSTDTQYF
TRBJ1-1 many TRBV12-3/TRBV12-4 CASSLQGNTEAFF
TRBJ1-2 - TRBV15 CATSRGRGEKDGYTF
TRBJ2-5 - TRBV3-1 CASSQRAGGETQYF
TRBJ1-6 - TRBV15 CATSSPYNSPLHF
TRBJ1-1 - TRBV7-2 CASSLGTGVGTEAFF
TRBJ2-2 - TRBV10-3 CASSVGGTGELSF
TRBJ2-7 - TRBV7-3 CASNQQRVYEQYF
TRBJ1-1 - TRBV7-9 CASSLGWAGGPEAFF
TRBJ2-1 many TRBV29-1 CSVRLAWNEQFF
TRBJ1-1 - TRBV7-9 CASSPLPGVGWTEAFF
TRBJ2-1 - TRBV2 CASSGQGITYNEQFF
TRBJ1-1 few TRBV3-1 CASSQDPRANTEAFF
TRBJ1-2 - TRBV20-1 CSAVSGGASGYTF
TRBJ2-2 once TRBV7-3 CASSLDWGRSGELFF
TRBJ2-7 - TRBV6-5 CASGGQYF
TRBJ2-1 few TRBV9 CASTLAGGPNEQFF